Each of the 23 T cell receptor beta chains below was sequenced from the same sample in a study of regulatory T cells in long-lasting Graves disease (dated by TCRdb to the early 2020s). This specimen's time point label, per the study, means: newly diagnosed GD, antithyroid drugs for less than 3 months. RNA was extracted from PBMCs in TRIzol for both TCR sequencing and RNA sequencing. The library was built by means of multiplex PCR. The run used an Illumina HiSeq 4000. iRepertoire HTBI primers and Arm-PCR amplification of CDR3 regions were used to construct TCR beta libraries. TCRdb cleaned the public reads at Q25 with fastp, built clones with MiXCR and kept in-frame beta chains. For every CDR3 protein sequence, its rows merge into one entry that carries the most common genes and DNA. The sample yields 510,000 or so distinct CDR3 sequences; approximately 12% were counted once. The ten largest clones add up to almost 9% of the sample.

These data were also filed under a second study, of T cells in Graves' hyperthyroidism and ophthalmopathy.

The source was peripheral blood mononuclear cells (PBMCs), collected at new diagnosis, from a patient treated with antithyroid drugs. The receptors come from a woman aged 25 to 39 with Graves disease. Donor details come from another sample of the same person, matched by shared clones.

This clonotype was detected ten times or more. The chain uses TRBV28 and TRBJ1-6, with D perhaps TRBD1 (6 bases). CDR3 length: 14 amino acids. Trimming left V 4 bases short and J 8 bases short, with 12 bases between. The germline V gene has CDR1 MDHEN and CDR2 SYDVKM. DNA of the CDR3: TGTGCCAGCAGTTCTACCCACAGGGATTCACCCCTCCACTTT. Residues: CASSSTHRDSPLHF.

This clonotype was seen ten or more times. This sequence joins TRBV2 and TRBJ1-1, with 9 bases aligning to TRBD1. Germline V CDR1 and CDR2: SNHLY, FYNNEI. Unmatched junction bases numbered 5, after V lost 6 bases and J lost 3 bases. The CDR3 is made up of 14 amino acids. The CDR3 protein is CASSVTGGDTEAFF. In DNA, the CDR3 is TGTGCCAGCAGCGTGACAGGGGGTGACACTGAAGCTTTCTTT.

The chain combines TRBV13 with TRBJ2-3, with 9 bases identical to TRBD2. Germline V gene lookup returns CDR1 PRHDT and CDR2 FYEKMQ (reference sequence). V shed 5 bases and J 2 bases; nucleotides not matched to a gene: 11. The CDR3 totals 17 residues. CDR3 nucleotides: TGTGCCAGCAGCGGCTGGGGACTAGCAGGGAACACAGATACGCAGTATTTT. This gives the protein CASSGWGLAGNTDTQYF.

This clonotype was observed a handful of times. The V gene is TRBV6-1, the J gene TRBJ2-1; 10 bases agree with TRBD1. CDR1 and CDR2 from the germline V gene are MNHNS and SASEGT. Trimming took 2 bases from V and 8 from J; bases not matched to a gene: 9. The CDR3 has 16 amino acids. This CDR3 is CASSESPGQGSYEQFF. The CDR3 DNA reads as TGTGCCAGCAGTGAATCACCGGGACAGGGGTCCTATGAGCAGTTCTTC.

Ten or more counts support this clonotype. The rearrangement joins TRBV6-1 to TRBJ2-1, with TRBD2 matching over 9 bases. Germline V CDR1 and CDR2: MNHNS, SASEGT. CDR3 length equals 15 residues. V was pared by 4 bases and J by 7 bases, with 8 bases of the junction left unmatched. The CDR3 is CASSGPGLAENEQFF. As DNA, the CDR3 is TGTGCCAGCAGTGGGCCGGGACTAGCAGAGAATGAGCAGTTCTTC.

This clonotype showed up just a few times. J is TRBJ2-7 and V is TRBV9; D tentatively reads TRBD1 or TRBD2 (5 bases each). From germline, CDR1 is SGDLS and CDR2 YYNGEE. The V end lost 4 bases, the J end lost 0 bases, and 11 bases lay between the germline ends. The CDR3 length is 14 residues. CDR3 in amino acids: CASSTGEGSYEQYF. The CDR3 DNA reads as TGTGCCAGCAGCACAGGAGAGGGCTCCTACGAGCAGTACTTC.

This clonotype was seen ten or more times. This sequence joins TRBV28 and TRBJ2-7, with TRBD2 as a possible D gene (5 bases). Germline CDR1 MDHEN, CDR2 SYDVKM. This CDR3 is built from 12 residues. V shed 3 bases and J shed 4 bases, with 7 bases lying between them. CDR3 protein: CASSFERYEQYF. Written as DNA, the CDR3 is TGTGCCAGCAGTTTTGAGCGGTACGAGCAGTACTTC.

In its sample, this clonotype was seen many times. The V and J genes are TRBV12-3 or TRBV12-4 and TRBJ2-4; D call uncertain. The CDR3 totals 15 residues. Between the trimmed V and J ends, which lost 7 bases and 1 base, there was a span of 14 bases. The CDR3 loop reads CASTDGSSAKNIQYF. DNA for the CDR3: TGTGCCAGCACCGACGGTAGTTCCGCCAAAAACATTCAGTACTTC.

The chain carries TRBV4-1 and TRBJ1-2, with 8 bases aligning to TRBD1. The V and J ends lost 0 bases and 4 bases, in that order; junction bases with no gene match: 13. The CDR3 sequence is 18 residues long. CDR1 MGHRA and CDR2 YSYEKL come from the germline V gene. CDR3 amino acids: CASSQDPGQGLSSYGYTF. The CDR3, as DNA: TGCGCCAGCAGCCAAGATCCTGGACAGGGACTGTCTAGCTATGGCTACACCTTC.

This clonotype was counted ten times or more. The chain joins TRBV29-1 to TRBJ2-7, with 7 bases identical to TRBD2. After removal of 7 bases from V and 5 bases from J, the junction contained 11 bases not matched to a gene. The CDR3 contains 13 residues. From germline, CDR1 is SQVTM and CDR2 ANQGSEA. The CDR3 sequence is CSALAGASNEQYF. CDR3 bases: TGCAGCGCCCTGGCGGGAGCGTCTAACGAGCAGTACTTC.

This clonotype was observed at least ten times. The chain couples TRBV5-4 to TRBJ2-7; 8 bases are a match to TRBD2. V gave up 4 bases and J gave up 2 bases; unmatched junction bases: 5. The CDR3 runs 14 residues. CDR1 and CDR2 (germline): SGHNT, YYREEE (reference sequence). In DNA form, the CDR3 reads TGTGCCAGCAGCCCTAGCGGGCCTGCCTACGAGCAGTACTTC. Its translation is CASSPSGPAYEQYF.

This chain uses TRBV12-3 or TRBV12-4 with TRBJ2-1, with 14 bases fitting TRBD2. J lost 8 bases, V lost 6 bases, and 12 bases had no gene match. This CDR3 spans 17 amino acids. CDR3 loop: CASRATAGTSGSYEQFF. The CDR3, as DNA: TGTGCCAGCAGAGCCACCGCCGGGACTAGCGGGAGCTATGAGCAGTTCTTC.

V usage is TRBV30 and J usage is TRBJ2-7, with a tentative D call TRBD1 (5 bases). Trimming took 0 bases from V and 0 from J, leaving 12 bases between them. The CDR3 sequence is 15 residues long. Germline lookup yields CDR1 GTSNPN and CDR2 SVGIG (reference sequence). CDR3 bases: TGTGCCTGGAGTGTTAAAGACAGCAGCTCCTACGAGCAGTACTTC. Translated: CAWSVKDSSSYEQYF. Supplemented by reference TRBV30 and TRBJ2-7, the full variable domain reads SQTIHQWPATLVQPVGSPLSLECTVEGTSNPNLYWYRQAAGRGLQLLFYSVGIGQISSEVPQNLSASRPQDRQFILSSKKLLLSDSGFYLCAWSVKDSSSYEQYFGPGTRLTVT.

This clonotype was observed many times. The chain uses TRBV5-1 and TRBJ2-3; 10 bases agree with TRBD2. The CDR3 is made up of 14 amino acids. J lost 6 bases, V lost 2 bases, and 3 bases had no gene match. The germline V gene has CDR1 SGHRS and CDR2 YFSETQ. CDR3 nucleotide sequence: TGCGCCAGCAGCTTCGGTAGCGGGAGGGATACGCAGTATTTT. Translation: CASSFGSGRDTQYF.

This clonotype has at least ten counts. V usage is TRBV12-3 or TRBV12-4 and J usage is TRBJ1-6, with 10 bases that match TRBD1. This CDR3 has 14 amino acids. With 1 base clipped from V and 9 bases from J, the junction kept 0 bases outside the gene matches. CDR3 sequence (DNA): TGTGCCAGCAGTTTAGGGACAGGGGGTTCACCCCTCCACTTT. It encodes CASSLGTGGSPLHF.

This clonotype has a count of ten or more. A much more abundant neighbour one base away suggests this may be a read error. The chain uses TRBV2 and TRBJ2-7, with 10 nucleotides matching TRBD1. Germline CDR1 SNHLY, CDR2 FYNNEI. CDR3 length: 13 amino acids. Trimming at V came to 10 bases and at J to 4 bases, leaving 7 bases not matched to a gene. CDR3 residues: CATYGQGEYEQYF. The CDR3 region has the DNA TGTGCCACCTACGGACAGGGGGAATACGAGCAGTACTTC.

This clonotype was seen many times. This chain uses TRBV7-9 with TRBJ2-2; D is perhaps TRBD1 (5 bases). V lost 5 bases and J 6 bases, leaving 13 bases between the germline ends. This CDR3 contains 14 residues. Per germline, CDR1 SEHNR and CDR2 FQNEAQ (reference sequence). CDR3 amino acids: CASSGAVGAGELFF. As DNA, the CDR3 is TGTGCCAGCAGCGGGGCAGTCGGAGCCGGGGAGCTGTTTTTT.

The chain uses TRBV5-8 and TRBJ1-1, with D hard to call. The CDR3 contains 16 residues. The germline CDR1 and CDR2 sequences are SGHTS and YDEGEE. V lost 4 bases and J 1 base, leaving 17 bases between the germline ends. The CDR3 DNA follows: TGTGCCAGCAGCACGCAGGTTACCGTACGGAACACTGAAGCTTTCTTT. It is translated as CASSTQVTVRNTEAFF.

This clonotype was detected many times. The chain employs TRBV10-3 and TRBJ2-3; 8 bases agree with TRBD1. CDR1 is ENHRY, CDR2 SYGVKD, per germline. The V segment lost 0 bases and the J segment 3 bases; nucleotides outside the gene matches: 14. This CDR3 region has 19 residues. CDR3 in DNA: TGTGCCATCAGTGAGTCGAATTATGGGGCAGGGGGCCGGACAGATACGCAGTATTTT. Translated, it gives CAISESNYGAGGRTDTQYF.

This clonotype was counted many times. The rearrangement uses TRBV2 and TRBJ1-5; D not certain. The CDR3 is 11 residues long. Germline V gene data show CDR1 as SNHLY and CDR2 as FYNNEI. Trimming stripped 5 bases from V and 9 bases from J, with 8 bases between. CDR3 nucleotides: TGTGCCAGCAGTCCGGACGGGCCCCAGCATTTT. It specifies CASSPDGPQHF.

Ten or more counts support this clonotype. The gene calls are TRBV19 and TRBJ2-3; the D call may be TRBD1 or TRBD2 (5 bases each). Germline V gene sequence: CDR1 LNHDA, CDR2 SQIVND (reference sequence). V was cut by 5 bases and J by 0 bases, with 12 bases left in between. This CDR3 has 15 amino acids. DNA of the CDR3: TGTGCCAGTAGTCTGGGGGAGAAAAGCACAGATACGCAGTATTTT. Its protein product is CASSLGEKSTDTQYF.

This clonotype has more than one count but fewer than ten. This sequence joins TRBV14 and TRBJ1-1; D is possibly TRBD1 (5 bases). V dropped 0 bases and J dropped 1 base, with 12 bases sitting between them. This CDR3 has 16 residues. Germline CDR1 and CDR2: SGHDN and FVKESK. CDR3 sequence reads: CASSQDLPGKNTEAFF. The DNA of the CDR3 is TGTGCCAGCAGCCAAGACCTGCCAGGGAAGAACACTGAAGCTTTCTTT.

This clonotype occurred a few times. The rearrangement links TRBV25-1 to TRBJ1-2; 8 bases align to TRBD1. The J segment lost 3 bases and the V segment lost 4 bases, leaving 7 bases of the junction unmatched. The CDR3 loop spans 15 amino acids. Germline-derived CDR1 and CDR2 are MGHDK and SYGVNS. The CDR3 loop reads CASSVAGGWDYGYTF. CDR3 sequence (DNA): TGTGCCAGCAGTGTGGCAGGGGGCTGGGACTATGGCTACACCTTC.